This T cell receptor (beta chain) stems from a study of blood T cells in healthy people across ages. About the research overall: T cells yielded about one barcoded beta molecule per two cells through template switching. Study results and caveats: Reliance upon unsorted PBMCs precluded definitive naive versus antigen-experienced comparison. Observed TCR beta diversity per million T cells went down as age went up. This fall followed a roughly linear course with age.

This CDR3 spans 18 amino acids. V gave up 4 bases and J gave up 5 bases, with 26 bases separating them. Per the germline V gene, CDR1 is LGHNA and CDR2 is YNFKEQ. Each donor was a healthy Caucasian individual from Russia, aged about 6 to 90. This clonotype was counted between two and nine times. Its cognate antigen is unknown. PCR was performed a second time for roughly 7 to 12 cycles using a sample-barcoded 5' primer and a J-beta primer mix. TCRdb reanalysed the 5' RACE reads using MiXCR and keeps one entry per CDR3 protein. The data contain 1.5 million to 2 million distinct CDR3 sequences, around 42% of them singletons.

The source of this sequence is a human donor in good health. This chain connects TRBV4-2 to TRBJ2-5, with D tentatively TRBD2 (7 bases). Sequenced material: blood. The CDR3 bases are TGTGCCAGCAGCCCTCGCGGGGGCCCCGCAATGGATGGGGAGACCCAGTACTTC. Encoded protein: CASSPRGGPAMDGETQYF.